This T cell receptor (beta chain) was identified in a study of cytomegalovirus exposure and HLA in healthy donors. Study-wide results and limits: A later analysis linked a missense DCLRE1C variant to TCR beta V- and J-gene trimming. Three of the chains that were CMV-associated were confirmed in vitro to be specific for CMV antigens. Some V segments (TRBV6-2 and TRBV6-3 among them) were excluded as indistinguishable.

Trimming took off 4 bases at V and 7 bases at J, with 12 bases between the two ends. The germline V gene has CDR1 SGHRS and CDR2 YFSETQ. The CDR3 length is 13 residues. For this clone: The target antigen is unknown.

The PCR had 60 Vbeta and 13 Jbeta primers. This table comes from immunoSEQ multiplex PCR, and its TCRdb copy is limited to in-frame clones, with some not included. The table lists some 120,000 clones, more than 75% of them singletons. The chain combines TRBV5-1 with TRBJ1-5; perhaps TRBD1 as D (6 bases). This TCR was recovered from a woman aged 40 to 55 in good health and CMV-seropositive. The sequenced sample was PBMCs. DNA for the CDR3: TGCGCCAGCAGCGCAGGGGCCCGGCAGCCCCAGCATTTT. It encodes CASSAGARQPQHF.